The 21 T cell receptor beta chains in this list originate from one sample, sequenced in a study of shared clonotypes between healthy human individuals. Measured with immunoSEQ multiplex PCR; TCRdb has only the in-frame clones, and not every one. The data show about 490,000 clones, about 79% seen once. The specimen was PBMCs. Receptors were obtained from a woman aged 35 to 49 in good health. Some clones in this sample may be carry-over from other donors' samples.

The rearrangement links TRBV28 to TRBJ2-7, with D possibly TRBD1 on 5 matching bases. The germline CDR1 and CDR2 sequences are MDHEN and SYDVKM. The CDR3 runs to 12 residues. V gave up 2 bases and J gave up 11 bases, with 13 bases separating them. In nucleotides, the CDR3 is TGTGCCAGCAGTTTAACGATCGGACAAGAGTACTTC. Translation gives CASSLTIGQEYF.

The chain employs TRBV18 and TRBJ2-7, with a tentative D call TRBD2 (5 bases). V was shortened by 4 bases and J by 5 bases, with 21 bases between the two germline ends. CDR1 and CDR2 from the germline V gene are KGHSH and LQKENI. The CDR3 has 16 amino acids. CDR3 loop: CASSLNLRTGINEQYF. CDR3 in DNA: TGTGCCAGCTCACTCAACCTGCGGACCGGGATCAACGAGCAGTACTTC.

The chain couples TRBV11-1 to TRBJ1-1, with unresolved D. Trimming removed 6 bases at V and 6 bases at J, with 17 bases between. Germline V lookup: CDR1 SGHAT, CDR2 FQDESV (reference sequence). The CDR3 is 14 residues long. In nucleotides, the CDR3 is TGTGCCAGCAGTCGGACGCTCACTAGGGCTGAAGCTTTCTTT. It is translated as CASSRTLTRAEAFF.

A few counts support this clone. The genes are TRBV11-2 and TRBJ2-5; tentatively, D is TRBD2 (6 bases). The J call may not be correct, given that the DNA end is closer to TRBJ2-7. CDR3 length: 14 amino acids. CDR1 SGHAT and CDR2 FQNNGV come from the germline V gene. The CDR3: CASSVPGLTYEQYF. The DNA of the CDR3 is TGTGCCAGCAGCGTACCGGGACTCACCTACGAGCAGTACTTC.

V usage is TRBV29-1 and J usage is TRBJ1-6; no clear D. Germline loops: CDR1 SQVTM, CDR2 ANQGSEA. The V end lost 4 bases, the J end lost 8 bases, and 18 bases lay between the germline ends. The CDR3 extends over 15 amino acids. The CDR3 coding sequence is TGCAGCGTTGTAAGAGTTGGGGTTTGTGATTCACCCCTCCACTTT. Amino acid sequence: CSVVRVGVCDSPLHF. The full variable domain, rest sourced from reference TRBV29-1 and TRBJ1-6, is SAVISQKPSRDICQRGTSLTIQCQVDSQVTMMFWYRQQPGQSLTLIATANQGSEATYESGFVIDKFPISRPNLTFSTLTVSNMSPEDSSIYLCSVVRVGVCDSPLHFGNGTRLTVT.

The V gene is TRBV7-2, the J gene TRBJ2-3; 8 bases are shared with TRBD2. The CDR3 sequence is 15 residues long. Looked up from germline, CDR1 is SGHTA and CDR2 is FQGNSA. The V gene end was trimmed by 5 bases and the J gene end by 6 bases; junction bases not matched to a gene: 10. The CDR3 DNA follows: TGTGCCAGCAGCAGACTAGCGCGAAGGGCTGATACGCAGTATTTT. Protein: CASSRLARRADTQYF.

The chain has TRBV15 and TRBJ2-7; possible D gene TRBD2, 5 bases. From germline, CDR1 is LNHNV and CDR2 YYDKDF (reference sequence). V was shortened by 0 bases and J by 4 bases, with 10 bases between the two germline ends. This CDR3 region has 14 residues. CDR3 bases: TGTGCCACCAGCAGAGAATTCACGGGGTACGAGCAGTACTTC. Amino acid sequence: CATSREFTGYEQYF.

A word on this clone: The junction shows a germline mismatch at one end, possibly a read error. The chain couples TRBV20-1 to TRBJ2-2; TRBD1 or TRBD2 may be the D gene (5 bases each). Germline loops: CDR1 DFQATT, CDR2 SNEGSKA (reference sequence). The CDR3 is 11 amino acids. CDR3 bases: TGCAGTGTCACGGACACCGGGGAGCCGTTTTTT. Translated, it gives CSVTDTGEPFF.

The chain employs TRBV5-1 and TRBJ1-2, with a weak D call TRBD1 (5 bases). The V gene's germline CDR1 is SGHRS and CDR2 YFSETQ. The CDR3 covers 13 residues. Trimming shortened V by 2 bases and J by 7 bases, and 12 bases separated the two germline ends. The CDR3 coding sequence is TGCGCCAGCAGCTTCGGACTGGGGGGTGGCTACACCTTC. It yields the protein CASSFGLGGGYTF.

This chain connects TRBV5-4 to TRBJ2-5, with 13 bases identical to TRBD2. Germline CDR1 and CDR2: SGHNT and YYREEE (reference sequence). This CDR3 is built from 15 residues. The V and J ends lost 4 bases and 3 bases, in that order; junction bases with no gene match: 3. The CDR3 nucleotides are TGTGCCAGCAGCCGTACTAGCGGGGGGGAAGAGACCCAGTACTTC. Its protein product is CASSRTSGGEETQYF.

CDR3 DNA sequence: TGTGCCAGCAGCGTACCGGGACTAGCGGGCTCCGGGGAGCTGTTTTTT. Translated, it gives CASSVPGLAGSGELFF. The chain combines TRBV5-4 with TRBJ2-2, with 12 bases fitting TRBD2. CDR3 length equals 16 residues. V dropped 4 bases and J dropped 6; count of bases not matched to a gene: 7. CDR1 is SGHNT and CDR2 is YYREEE in the germline V gene (reference sequence).

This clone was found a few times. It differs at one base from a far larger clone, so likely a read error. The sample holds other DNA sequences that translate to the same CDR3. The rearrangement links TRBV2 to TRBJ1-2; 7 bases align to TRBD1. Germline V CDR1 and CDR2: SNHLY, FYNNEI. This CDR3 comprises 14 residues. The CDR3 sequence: CASSEGGTVYGYTF. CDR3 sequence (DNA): TGTGCTAGCAGTGAAGGGGGGACAGTGTATGGCTACACCTTC.

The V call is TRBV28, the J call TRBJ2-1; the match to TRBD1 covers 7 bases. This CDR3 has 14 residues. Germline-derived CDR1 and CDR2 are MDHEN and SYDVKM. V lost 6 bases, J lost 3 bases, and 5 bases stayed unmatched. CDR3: CASRPGQIYNEQFF. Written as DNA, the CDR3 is TGTGCCAGCAGGCCGGGACAGATCTACAATGAGCAGTTCTTC.

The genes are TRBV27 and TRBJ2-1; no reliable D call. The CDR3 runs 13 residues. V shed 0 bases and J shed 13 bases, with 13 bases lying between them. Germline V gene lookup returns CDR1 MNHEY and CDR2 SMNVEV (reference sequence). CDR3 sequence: CASSLSAAPTQFF. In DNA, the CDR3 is TGTGCCAGCAGTTTATCGGCCGCCCCAACTCAGTTCTTC.

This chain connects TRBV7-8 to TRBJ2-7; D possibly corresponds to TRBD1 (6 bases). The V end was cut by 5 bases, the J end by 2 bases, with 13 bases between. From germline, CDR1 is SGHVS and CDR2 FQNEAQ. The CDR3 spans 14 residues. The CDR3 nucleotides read TGTGCCAGCAGCCCCGATCAGGGGACCTACGAGCAGTACTTC. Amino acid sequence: CASSPDQGTYEQYF.

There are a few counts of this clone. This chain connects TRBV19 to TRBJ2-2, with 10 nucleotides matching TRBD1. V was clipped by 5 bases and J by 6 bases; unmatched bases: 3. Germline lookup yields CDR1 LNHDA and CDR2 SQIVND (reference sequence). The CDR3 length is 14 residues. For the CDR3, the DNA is TGTGCCAGTAGTGGGACAGGGGTGGCCGGGGAGCTGTTTTTT. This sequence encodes CASSGTGVAGELFF.

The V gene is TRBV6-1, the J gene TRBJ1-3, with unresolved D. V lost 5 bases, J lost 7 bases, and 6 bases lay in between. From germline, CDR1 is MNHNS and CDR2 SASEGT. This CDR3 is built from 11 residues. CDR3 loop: CASSWTNTIYF. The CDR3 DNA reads TGTGCCAGCAGTTGGACCAACACCATATATTTT.

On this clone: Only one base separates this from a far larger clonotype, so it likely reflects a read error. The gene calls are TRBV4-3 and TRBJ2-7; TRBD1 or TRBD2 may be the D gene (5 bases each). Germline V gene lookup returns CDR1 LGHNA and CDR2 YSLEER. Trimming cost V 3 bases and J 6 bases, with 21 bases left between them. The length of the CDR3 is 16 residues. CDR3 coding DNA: TGCGCCAGCAGCCAGGGATTATCGGGACCCCGGGCCGAGCAGTACTTC. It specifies CASSQGLSGPRAEQYF.

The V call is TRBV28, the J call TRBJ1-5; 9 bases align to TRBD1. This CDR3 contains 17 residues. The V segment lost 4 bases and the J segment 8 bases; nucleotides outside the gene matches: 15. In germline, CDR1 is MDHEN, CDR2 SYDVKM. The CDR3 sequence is CASSSGQGVGFDKPQHF. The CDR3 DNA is TGTGCCAGCAGTTCGGGACAGGGAGTTGGGTTTGATAAGCCCCAGCATTTT.

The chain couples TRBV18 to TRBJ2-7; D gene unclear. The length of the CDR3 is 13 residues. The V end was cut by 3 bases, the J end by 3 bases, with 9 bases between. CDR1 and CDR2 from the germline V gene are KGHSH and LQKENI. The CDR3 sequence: CASSPQDGYEQYF. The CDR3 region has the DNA TGTGCCAGCTCACCCCAGGACGGCTACGAGCAGTACTTC.

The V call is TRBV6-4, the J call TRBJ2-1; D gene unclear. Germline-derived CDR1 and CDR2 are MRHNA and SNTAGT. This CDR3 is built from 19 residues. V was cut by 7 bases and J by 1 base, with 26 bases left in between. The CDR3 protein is CASTLTGVGLRKSYNEQFF. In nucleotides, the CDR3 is TGTGCCAGCACATTGACCGGAGTAGGCCTCAGGAAATCCTACAATGAGCAGTTCTTC.